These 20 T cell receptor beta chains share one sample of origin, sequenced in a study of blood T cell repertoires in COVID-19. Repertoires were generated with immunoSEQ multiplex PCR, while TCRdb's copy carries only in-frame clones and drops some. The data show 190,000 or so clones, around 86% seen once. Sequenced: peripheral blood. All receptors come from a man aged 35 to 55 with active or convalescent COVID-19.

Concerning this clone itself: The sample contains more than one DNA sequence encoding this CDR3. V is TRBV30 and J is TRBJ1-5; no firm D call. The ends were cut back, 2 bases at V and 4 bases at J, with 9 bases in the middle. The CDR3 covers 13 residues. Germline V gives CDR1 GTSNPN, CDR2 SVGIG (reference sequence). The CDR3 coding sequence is TGTGCCTGGAGTCCCCTCGAGAATCAGCCCCAGCATTTT. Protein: CAWSPLENQPQHF.

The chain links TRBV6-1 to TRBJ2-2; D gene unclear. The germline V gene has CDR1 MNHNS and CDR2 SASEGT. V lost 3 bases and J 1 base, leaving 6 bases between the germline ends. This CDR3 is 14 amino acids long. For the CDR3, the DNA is TGTGCCAGCAGTGAGACAAGGAACACCGGGGAGCTGTTTTTT. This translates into CASSETRNTGELFF.

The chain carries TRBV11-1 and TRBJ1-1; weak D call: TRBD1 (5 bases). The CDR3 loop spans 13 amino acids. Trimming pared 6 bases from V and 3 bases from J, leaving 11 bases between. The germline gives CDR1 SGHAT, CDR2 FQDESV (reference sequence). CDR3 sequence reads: CASSGGGDTEAFF. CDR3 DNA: TGTGCCAGCAGTGGGGGGGGAGACACTGAAGCTTTCTTT. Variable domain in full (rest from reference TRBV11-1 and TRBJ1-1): EAEVAQSPRYKITEKSQAVAFWCDPISGHATLYWYRQILGQGPELLVQFQDESVVDDSQLPKDRFSAERLKGVDSTLKIQPAELGDSAMYLCASSGGGDTEAFFGQGTRLTVV.

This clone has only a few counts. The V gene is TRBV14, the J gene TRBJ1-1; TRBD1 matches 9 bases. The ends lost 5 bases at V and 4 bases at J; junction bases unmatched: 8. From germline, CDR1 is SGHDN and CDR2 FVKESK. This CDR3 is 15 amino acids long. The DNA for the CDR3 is TGTGCCAGCAGCAAACAGGGGGCGCTCGGCACTGAAGCTTTCTTT. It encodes CASSKQGALGTEAFF.

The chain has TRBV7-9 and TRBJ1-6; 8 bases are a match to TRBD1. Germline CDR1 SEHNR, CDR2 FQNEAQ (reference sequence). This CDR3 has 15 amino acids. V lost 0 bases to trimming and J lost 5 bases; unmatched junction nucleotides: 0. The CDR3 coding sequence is TGTGCCAGCAGCTTAGCGGGACAGGATAATTCACCCCTCCACTTT. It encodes CASSLAGQDNSPLHF.

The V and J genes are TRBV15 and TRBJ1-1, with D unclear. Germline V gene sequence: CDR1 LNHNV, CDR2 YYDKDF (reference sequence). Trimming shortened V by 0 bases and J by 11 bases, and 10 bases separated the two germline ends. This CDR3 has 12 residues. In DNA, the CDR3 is TGTGCCACCAGCAGAGATTGGAGGGAGGCTTTCTTT. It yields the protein CATSRDWREAFF.

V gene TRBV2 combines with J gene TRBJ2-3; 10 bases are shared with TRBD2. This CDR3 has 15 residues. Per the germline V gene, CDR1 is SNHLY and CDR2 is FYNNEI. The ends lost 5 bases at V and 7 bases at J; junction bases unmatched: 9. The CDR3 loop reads CASSPSGGGTNTQYF. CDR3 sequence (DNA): TGTGCCAGCAGTCCCAGCGGGGGGGGAACCAATACGCAGTATTTT. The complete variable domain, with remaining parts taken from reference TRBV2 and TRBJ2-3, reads EPEVTQTPSHQVTQMGQEVILRCVPISNHLYFYWYRQILGQKVEFLVSFYNNEISEKSEIFDDQFSVERPDGSNFTLKIRSTKLEDSAMYFCASSPSGGGTNTQYFGPGTRLTVL.

The CDR3 sequence: CASSLGQGLYNEQFF. For the CDR3, the DNA is TGTGCCAGCAGCTTAGGACAGGGTCTATACAATGAGCAGTTCTTC. V and J are TRBV7-2 and TRBJ2-1, with 7 nucleotides matching TRBD1. The J segment lost 4 bases and the V segment lost 1 base, leaving 4 bases of the junction unmatched. Germline V CDR1 and CDR2: SGHTA, FQGNSA. The CDR3 totals 15 residues.

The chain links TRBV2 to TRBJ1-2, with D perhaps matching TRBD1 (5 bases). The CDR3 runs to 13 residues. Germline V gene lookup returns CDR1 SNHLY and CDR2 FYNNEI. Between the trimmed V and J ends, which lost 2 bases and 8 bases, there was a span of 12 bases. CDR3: CASSEQGRRGYTF. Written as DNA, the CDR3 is TGTGCCAGCAGTGAACAGGGAAGGCGCGGCTACACCTTC.

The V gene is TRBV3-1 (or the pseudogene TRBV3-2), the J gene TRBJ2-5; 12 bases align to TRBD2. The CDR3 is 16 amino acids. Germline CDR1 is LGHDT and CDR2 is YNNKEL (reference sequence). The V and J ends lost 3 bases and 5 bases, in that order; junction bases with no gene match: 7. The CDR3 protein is CASSHGLAGFMETQYF. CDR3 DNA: TGTGCCAGCAGCCACGGACTAGCGGGGTTTATGGAGACCCAGTACTTC.

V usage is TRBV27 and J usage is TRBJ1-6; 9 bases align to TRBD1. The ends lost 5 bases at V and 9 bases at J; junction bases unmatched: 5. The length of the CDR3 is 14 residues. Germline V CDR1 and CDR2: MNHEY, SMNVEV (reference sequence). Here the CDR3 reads CASSEGQGSSPLHF. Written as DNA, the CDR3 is TGTGCCAGCAGTGAAGGACAGGGGAGTTCACCCCTCCACTTT.

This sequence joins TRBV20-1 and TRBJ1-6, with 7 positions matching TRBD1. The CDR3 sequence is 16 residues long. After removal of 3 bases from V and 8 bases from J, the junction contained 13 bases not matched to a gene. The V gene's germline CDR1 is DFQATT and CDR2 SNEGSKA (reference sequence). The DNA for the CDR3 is TGCAGTGCTAGTACTATCGCGGGACAGATGGATTCACCCCTCCACTTT. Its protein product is CSASTIAGQMDSPLHF.

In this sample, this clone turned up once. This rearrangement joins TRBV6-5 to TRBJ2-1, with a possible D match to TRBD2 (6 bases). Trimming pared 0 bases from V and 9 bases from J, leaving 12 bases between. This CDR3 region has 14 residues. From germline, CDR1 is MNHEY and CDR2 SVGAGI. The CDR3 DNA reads TGTGCCAGCAGTTACTCCCGATACGGGGGTGAGCAGTTCTTC. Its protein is CASSYSRYGGEQFF.

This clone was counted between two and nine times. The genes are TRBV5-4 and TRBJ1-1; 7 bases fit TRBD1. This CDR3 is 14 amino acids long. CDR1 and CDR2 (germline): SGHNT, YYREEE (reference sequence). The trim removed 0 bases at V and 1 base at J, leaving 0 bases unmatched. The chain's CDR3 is CASSLDRGNTEAFF. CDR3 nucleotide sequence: TGTGCCAGCAGCTTGGACAGGGGGAACACTGAAGCTTTCTTT.

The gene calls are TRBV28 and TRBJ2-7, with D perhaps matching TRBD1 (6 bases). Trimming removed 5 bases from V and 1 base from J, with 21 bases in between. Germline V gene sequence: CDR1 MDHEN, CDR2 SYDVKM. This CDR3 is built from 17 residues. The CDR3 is CASSPPDPRQESYEQYF. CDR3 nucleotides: TGTGCCAGCAGTCCTCCCGACCCTAGACAGGAGTCCTACGAGCAGTACTTC. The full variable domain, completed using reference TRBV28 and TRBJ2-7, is DVKVTQSSRYLVKRTGEKVFLECVQDMDHENMFWYRQDPGLGLRLIYFSYDVKMKEKGDIPEGYSVSREKKERFSLILESASTNQTSMYLCASSPPDPRQESYEQYFGPGTRLTVT.

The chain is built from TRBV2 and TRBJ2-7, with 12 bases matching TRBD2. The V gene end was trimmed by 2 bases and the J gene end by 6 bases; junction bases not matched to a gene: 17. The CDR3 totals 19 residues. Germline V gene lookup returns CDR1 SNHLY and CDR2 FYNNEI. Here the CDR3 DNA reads TGTGCCAGCAGTGAAAATGGCGAGTTACTAGCGGGGGGCCGGGGCGAGCAGTACTTC. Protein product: CASSENGELLAGGRGEQYF.

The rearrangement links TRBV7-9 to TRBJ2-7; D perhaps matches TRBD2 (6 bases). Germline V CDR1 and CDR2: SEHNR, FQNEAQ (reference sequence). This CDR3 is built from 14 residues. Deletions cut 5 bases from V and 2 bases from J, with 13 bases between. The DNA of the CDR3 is TGTGCCAGCAGCCCCGTGGCGGGGACCTACGAGCAGTACTTC. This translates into CASSPVAGTYEQYF.

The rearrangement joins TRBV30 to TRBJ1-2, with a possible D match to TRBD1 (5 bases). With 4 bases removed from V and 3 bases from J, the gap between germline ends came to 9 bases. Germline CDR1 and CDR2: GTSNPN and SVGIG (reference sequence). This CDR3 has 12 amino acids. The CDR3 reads CAWTGIDYGYTF. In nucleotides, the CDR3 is TGTGCCTGGACAGGGATCGACTATGGCTACACCTTC.

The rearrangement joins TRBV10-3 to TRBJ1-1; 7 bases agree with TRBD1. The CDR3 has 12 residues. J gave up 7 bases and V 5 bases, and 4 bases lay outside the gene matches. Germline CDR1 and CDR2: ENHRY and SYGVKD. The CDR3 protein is CAISQGQNEAFF. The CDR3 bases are TGTGCCATCAGTCAGGGACAGAATGAAGCTTTCTTT.

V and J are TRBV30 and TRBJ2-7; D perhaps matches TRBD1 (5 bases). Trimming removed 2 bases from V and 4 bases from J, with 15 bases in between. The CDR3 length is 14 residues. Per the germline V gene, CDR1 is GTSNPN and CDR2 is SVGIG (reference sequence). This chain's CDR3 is CAWSNVGAAYEQYF. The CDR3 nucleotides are TGTGCCTGGAGTAATGTAGGGGCCGCTTACGAGCAGTACTTC.